This is a list of T cell receptor beta chains from one sample in a study of T cell repertoires in cytomegalovirus infection. TCRdb passed the reads through MiXCR, listing each CDR3 protein once. The sample holds about 100,000 distinct CDR3 sequences, 20% to 25% seen once. The sequenced material came from CD8+ T cells from PBMCs. These receptors all stem from a human donor in good health (CMV status not recorded). Some clones in this sample may be carry-over from other donors' samples. Both conserved end residues are part of each CDR3. D genes are given only for firm matches. Rows give clone size only sometimes, using once, few, many, or a class for an expanded clone.

cdr3_length: 14; clone_size: -; v_call: TRBV7-9; d_call: -; j_call: TRBJ1-1; cdr3_aa: CASSLVVGDTEAFF; cdr3_nt: TGTGCCAGCAGCTTAGTCGTGGGGGACACTGAAGCTTTCTTT
cdr3_length: 14; clone_size: few; v_call: TRBV5-1; d_call: -; j_call: TRBJ2-2; cdr3_aa: CASSLGGGTGELFF; cdr3_nt: TGCGCCAGCAGCTTAGGTGGTGGCACCGGGGAGCTGTTTTTT
cdr3_length: 16; clone_size: few; v_call: TRBV11-3; d_call: -; j_call: TRBJ2-7; cdr3_aa: CASRHHTDSYSYEQYF; cdr3_nt: TGTGCCAGCAGACATCATACGGACAGCTATAGCTACGAGCAGTACTTC
cdr3_length: 15; clone_size: few; v_call: TRBV20-1; d_call: TRBD1; j_call: TRBJ1-1; cdr3_aa: CSARDKGQANTEAFF; cdr3_nt: TGCAGTGCTAGAGATAAGGGACAGGCTAACACTGAAGCTTTCTTT
cdr3_length: 16; clone_size: -; v_call: TRBV6-6; d_call: TRBD2; j_call: TRBJ2-1; cdr3_aa: CASSYAGLAGGNEQFF; cdr3_nt: TGTGCCAGCAGTTACGCTGGACTAGCGGGAGGCAATGAGCAGTTCTTC
cdr3_length: 14; clone_size: many; v_call: TRBV2; d_call: TRBD2; j_call: TRBJ2-3; cdr3_aa: CASTGGTGTDTQYF; cdr3_nt: TGTGCCAGCACGGGGGGGACCGGCACAGATACGCAGTATTTT
cdr3_length: 13; clone_size: -; v_call: TRBV12-3/TRBV12-4; d_call: -; j_call: TRBJ2-7; cdr3_aa: CASSFQGSYEQYF; cdr3_nt: TGTGCCAGCAGTTTCCAGGGATCCTACGAGCAGTACTTC
cdr3_length: 17; clone_size: once; v_call: TRBV28; d_call: -; j_call: TRBJ2-7; cdr3_aa: CASSLSLTRDNGYEQYF; cdr3_nt: TGTGCCAGCAGTTTGTCCCTAACCCGGGACAACGGTTACGAGCAGTACTTC
cdr3_length: 16; clone_size: -; v_call: TRBV19; d_call: TRBD2; j_call: TRBJ2-1; cdr3_aa: CASSLISGTPYNEQFF; cdr3_nt: TGTGCCAGTAGTCTCATTAGCGGGACCCCCTACAATGAGCAGTTCTTC
cdr3_length: 18; clone_size: many; v_call: TRBV12-3/TRBV12-4; d_call: TRBD2; j_call: TRBJ2-5; cdr3_aa: CASSPKTSGSIGGETQYF; cdr3_nt: TGTGCCAGCAGTCCAAAGACTAGCGGGAGCATTGGGGGGGAGACCCAGTACTTC
cdr3_length: 14; clone_size: few; v_call: TRBV7-9; d_call: TRBD2; j_call: TRBJ2-7; cdr3_aa: CASRGLAGPYEQYF; cdr3_nt: TGTGCCAGCAGGGGACTAGCGGGGCCATACGAGCAGTACTTC
cdr3_length: 14; clone_size: few; v_call: TRBV20-1; d_call: -; j_call: TRBJ2-7; cdr3_aa: CSARERQAGYEQYF; cdr3_nt: TGCAGTGCTAGAGAACGACAAGCTGGTTACGAGCAGTACTTC
cdr3_length: 18; clone_size: -; v_call: TRBV28; d_call: -; j_call: TRBJ2-7; cdr3_aa: CASSSGRASQGILYEQYF; cdr3_nt: TGTGCCAGCAGTTCCGGTCGGGCGTCACAGGGTATCCTCTACGAGCAGTACTTC
cdr3_length: 13; clone_size: -; v_call: TRBV19; d_call: TRBD1; j_call: TRBJ1-2; cdr3_aa: CASWTGAVGGYTF; cdr3_nt: TGTGCCAGTTGGACAGGGGCCGTCGGGGGCTACACCTTC
cdr3_length: 15; clone_size: -; v_call: TRBV14; d_call: TRBD1; j_call: TRBJ1-6; cdr3_aa: CASSQKTGLDSPLYF; cdr3_nt: TGTGCCAGCAGCCAAAAGACAGGGTTAGATTCACCCCTCTACTTT
cdr3_length: 15; clone_size: few; v_call: TRBV20-1; d_call: -; j_call: TRBJ1-2; cdr3_aa: CSARDIVEGGGGYTF; cdr3_nt: TGCAGTGCTAGAGATATTGTGGAAGGGGGAGGCGGCTACACCTTC
cdr3_length: 17; clone_size: many; v_call: TRBV4-3; d_call: TRBD1; j_call: TRBJ1-2; cdr3_aa: CASSQDGQGALGKGYTF; cdr3_nt: TGCGCCAGCAGCCAAGATGGACAGGGGGCTTTGGGGAAAGGCTACACCTTC
cdr3_length: 13; clone_size: -; v_call: TRBV19; d_call: -; j_call: TRBJ1-6; cdr3_aa: CASCISYNSPLHF; cdr3_nt: TGTGCCTCCTGCATCTCCTATAATTCACCCCTCCACTTT
cdr3_length: 12; clone_size: -; v_call: TRBV7-6; d_call: -; j_call: TRBJ2-1; cdr3_aa: CASSPTTNEQFF; cdr3_nt: TGTGCCAGCAGCCCCACTACCAATGAGCAGTTCTTC
cdr3_length: 13; clone_size: few; v_call: TRBV25-1; d_call: -; j_call: TRBJ2-1; cdr3_aa: CASSESSYNEQFF; cdr3_nt: TGTGCCAGCAGTGAATCCAGTTACAATGAGCAGTTCTTC
cdr3_length: 14; clone_size: many; v_call: TRBV11-3; d_call: -; j_call: TRBJ1-2; cdr3_aa: CASSLQGHNYGYTF; cdr3_nt: TGTGCCAGCAGCTTACAGGGACATAACTATGGCTACACCTTC
cdr3_length: 15; clone_size: many; v_call: TRBV7-9; d_call: TRBD1; j_call: TRBJ2-3; cdr3_aa: CASSTGQGFTDTQYF; cdr3_nt: TGTGCCAGCAGCACCGGACAGGGTTTCACAGATACGCAGTATTTT
cdr3_length: 14; clone_size: -; v_call: TRBV24-1; d_call: -; j_call: TRBJ2-3; cdr3_aa: CATSEKYNTDTQYF; cdr3_nt: TGTGCCACCAGTGAGAAGTACAACACAGATACGCAGTATTTT
cdr3_length: 13; clone_size: -; v_call: TRBV11-3; d_call: -; j_call: TRBJ2-1; cdr3_aa: CASSRRVDNEQFF; cdr3_nt: TGTGCCAGCAGCCGACGGGTAGATAATGAGCAGTTCTTC
cdr3_length: 13; clone_size: many; v_call: TRBV7-9; d_call: TRBD1; j_call: TRBJ2-3; cdr3_aa: CASWDRDSDTQYF; cdr3_nt: TGTGCCAGCTGGGACAGGGACTCAGATACGCAGTATTTT
cdr3_length: 15; clone_size: -; v_call: TRBV4-3; d_call: -; j_call: TRBJ1-1; cdr3_aa: CASSQDKRVGAEAFF; cdr3_nt: TGCGCCAGCAGCCAAGATAAGAGGGTAGGGGCTGAAGCTTTCTTT
cdr3_length: 16; clone_size: -; v_call: TRBV7-9; d_call: -; j_call: TRBJ2-2; cdr3_aa: CASSSPDERNTGELFF; cdr3_nt: TGTGCCAGCAGCTCACCCGACGAGCGGAACACCGGGGAGCTGTTTTTT
cdr3_length: 14; clone_size: many; v_call: TRBV7-8; d_call: TRBD1; j_call: TRBJ2-7; cdr3_aa: CASSLMGQGYEQYF; cdr3_nt: TGTGCCAGCAGCTTAATGGGACAGGGCTACGAGCAGTACTTC
cdr3_length: 13; clone_size: -; v_call: TRBV7-9; d_call: -; j_call: TRBJ2-7; cdr3_aa: CASSSRLAYEQYF; cdr3_nt: TGTGCCAGCAGCTCCAGGTTGGCCTACGAGCAGTACTTC
cdr3_length: 15; clone_size: many; v_call: TRBV6-1; d_call: -; j_call: TRBJ1-2; cdr3_aa: CASSEWGTTNYGYTF; cdr3_nt: TGTGCCAGCAGTGAATGGGGGACTACTAACTATGGCTACACCTTC
cdr3_length: 12; clone_size: -; v_call: TRBV18; d_call: -; j_call: TRBJ1-2; cdr3_aa: CASSWTAYGYTF; cdr3_nt: TGTGCCAGCTCATGGACAGCCTACGGCTACACCTTC
cdr3_length: 15; clone_size: many; v_call: TRBV9; d_call: TRBD1; j_call: TRBJ2-1; cdr3_aa: CASSDRDRPTDEQFF; cdr3_nt: TGTGCCAGCAGCGACCGGGACAGGCCTACGGATGAGCAGTTCTTC
cdr3_length: 13; clone_size: -; v_call: TRBV5-1; d_call: TRBD1; j_call: TRBJ2-7; cdr3_aa: CASSLRTGYEQYF; cdr3_nt: TGCGCCAGCAGCTTGAGGACAGGTTACGAGCAGTACTTC
cdr3_length: 12; clone_size: many; v_call: TRBV19; d_call: -; j_call: TRBJ1-1; cdr3_aa: CASSIGSTEAFF; cdr3_nt: TGTGCCAGTAGTATCGGGAGTACTGAAGCTTTCTTT
cdr3_length: 15; clone_size: many; v_call: TRBV7-8; d_call: TRBD1; j_call: TRBJ2-7; cdr3_aa: CASSLTTGDSYEQYF; cdr3_nt: TGTGCCAGCAGCCTGACGACAGGGGATTCCTACGAGCAGTACTTC
cdr3_length: 14; clone_size: -; v_call: TRBV28; d_call: -; j_call: TRBJ2-7; cdr3_aa: CASSLSRSSYEQYF; cdr3_nt: TGTGCCAGCAGTTTGTCCAGGAGCTCCTACGAGCAGTACTTC
cdr3_length: 15; clone_size: few; v_call: TRBV20-1; d_call: TRBD2; j_call: TRBJ2-1; cdr3_aa: CSARTASGRVNEQFF; cdr3_nt: TGCAGTGCTAGAACCGCTAGCGGGAGAGTTAATGAGCAGTTCTTC
cdr3_length: 13; clone_size: -; v_call: TRBV7-6; d_call: -; j_call: TRBJ2-5; cdr3_aa: CASSLEAPETQYF; cdr3_nt: TGTGCCAGCAGCTTAGAGGCCCCGGAGACCCAGTACTTC
cdr3_length: 15; clone_size: -; v_call: TRBV5-1; d_call: -; j_call: TRBJ1-1; cdr3_aa: CASSPWGGQNTEAFF; cdr3_nt: TGCGCCAGCAGCCCGTGGGGGGGCCAGAACACTGAAGCTTTCTTT
cdr3_length: 10; clone_size: few; v_call: TRBV28; d_call: -; j_call: TRBJ2-7; cdr3_aa: CASSQYEQYF; cdr3_nt: TGTGCCAGCAGTCAGTACGAGCAGTACTTC
cdr3_length: 14; clone_size: -; v_call: TRBV2; d_call: TRBD1; j_call: TRBJ2-1; cdr3_aa: CASSVQGQYNEQFF; cdr3_nt: TGTGCCAGCAGTGTACAGGGGCAATACAATGAGCAGTTCTTC
cdr3_length: 18; clone_size: -; v_call: TRBV7-2; d_call: TRBD1; j_call: TRBJ1-2; cdr3_aa: CASSRRAVSRDSRYGYTF; cdr3_nt: TGTGCCAGCAGCCGACGGGCGGTGTCCCGGGACAGCCGCTATGGCTACACCTTC
cdr3_length: 13; clone_size: few; v_call: TRBV7-8; d_call: -; j_call: TRBJ2-5; cdr3_aa: CASSPGVEETQYF; cdr3_nt: TGTGCCAGCAGCCCAGGGGTGGAAGAGACCCAGTACTTC
cdr3_length: 14; clone_size: -; v_call: TRBV12-3/TRBV12-4; d_call: -; j_call: TRBJ2-7; cdr3_aa: CASRKTGSSYEQYF; cdr3_nt: TGTGCCAGCAGGAAAACAGGGAGCTCCTACGAGCAGTACTTC
cdr3_length: 13; clone_size: few; v_call: TRBV14; d_call: -; j_call: TRBJ2-7; cdr3_aa: CASSLSRSYEQYF; cdr3_nt: TGTGCCAGCAGCCTTTCACGATCCTACGAGCAGTACTTC
cdr3_length: 14; clone_size: few; v_call: TRBV9; d_call: -; j_call: TRBJ2-5; cdr3_aa: CASSVSGGKETQYF; cdr3_nt: TGTGCCAGCAGCGTATCCGGGGGTAAAGAGACCCAGTACTTC
cdr3_length: 11; clone_size: -; v_call: TRBV6-2/TRBV6-3; d_call: -; j_call: TRBJ2-7; cdr3_aa: CASSADDQQYF; cdr3_nt: TGTGCCAGCAGTGCCGACGATCAGCAGTACTTC
cdr3_length: 14; clone_size: -; v_call: TRBV5-1; d_call: -; j_call: TRBJ2-3; cdr3_aa: CASSSWTGDDTQYF; cdr3_nt: TGCGCCAGCAGCTCCTGGACGGGGGACGATACGCAGTATTTT
cdr3_length: 16; clone_size: -; v_call: TRBV4-3; d_call: TRBD1; j_call: TRBJ2-7; cdr3_aa: CASSQDRGQGSYEQYF; cdr3_nt: TGCGCCAGCAGCCAAGATAGGGGGCAGGGCTCCTACGAGCAGTACTTC
cdr3_length: 15; clone_size: few; v_call: TRBV6-2/TRBV6-3; d_call: -; j_call: TRBJ1-1; cdr3_aa: CASNHPYTNNTEAFF; cdr3_nt: TGTGCCAGCAACCACCCGTACACGAATAACACTGAAGCTTTCTTT
cdr3_length: 12; clone_size: few; v_call: TRBV5-6; d_call: -; j_call: TRBJ2-7; cdr3_aa: CASSRGGEEQYF; cdr3_nt: TGTGCCAGCAGCCGAGGGGGAGAGGAGCAGTACTTC
cdr3_length: 15; clone_size: -; v_call: TRBV7-9; d_call: -; j_call: TRBJ2-7; cdr3_aa: CASSPAVGATYEQYF; cdr3_nt: TGTGCCAGCAGCCCAGCAGTGGGGGCGACCTACGAGCAGTACTTC
cdr3_length: 15; clone_size: few; v_call: TRBV6-2/TRBV6-3; d_call: TRBD2; j_call: TRBJ2-5; cdr3_aa: CASSSGGGRQEAQYF; cdr3_nt: TGTGCCAGCAGTTCTGGGGGGGGAAGACAAGAGGCCCAGTACTTC